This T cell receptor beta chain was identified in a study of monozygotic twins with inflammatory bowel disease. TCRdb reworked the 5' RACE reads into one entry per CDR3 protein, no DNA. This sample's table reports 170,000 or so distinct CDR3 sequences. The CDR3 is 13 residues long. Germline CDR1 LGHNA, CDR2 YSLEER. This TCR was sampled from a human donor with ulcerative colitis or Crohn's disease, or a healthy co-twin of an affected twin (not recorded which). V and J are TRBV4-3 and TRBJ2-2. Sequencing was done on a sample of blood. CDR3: CASSQDLAGELFF.